The 3 T cell receptor beta chains below all came from one sample that was sequenced in a study of CD8 T cells in ankylosing spondylitis. Each CDR3 protein gets one entry after TCRdb re-called the 5' RACE reads with MiXCR. The sample yields about 90,000 distinct CDR3 sequences, approximately 30% seen once. Sequencing was carried out using blood, either unsorted or a sorted T cell fraction (not recorded which). These receptors were collected from a male donor with ankylosing spondylitis or in good health (not recorded which).

The chain couples TRBV10-3 to TRBJ1-5; perhaps TRBD1 as D (5 bases). CDR1 is ENHRY and CDR2 is SYGVKD in the germline V gene. The CDR3 has 16 residues. V dropped 5 bases and J dropped 3 bases, with 17 bases sitting between them. The CDR3 loop reads CAISMGPFGSNQPQHF. The CDR3, as DNA: TGTGCCATCAGTATGGGACCGTTCGGGTCCAATCAGCCCCAGCATTTT.

The CDR3 is CASSPRATYEQYV. In nucleotides, the CDR3 is TGTGCCAGCAGCCCACGGGCTACCTACGAGCAGTACGTC. The gene calls are TRBV5-6 and TRBJ2-7; the D is unclear. CDR1 is SGHDT, CDR2 YYEEEE, per germline. CDR3 size: 13 residues. V shed 4 bases and J shed 2 bases, with 10 bases lying between them.

V gene TRBV6-5 combines with J gene TRBJ1-1; TRBD1 might be the D (5 bases). V was pared by 10 bases and J by 4 bases, with 13 bases between. The germline V gene encodes CDR1 MNHEY and CDR2 SVGAGI. The length of the CDR3 is 12 residues. CDR3 DNA sequence: TGTGCCACGGGAGGGGATTCCACTGAAGCTTTCTTT. It codes for CATGGDSTEAFF.